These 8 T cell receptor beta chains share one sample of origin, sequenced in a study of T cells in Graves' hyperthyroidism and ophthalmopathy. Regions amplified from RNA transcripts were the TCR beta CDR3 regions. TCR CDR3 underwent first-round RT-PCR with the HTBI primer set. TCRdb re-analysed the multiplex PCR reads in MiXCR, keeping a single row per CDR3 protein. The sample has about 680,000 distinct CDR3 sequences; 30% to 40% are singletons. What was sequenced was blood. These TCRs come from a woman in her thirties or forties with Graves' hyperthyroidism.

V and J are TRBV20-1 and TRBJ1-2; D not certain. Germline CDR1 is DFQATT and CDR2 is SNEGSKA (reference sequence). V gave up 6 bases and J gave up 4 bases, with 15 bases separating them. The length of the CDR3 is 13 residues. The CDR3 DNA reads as TGCAGTGCAAATAATAGAGGCGGCTATGGCTACACCTTC. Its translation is CSANNRGGYGYTF.

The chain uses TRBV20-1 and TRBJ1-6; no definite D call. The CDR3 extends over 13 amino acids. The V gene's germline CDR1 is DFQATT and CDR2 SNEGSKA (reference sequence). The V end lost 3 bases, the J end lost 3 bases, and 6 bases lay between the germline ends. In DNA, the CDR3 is TGCAGTGCTAGGCCGGACTATAATTCACCCCTCCACTTT. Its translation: CSARPDYNSPLHF.

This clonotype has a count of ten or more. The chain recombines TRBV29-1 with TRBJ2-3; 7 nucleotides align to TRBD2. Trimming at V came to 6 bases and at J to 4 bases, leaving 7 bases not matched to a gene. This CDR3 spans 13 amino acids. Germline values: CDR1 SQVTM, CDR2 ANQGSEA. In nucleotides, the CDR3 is TGCAGCGTGGCAGGGAGGGTCGCAGATACGCAGTATTTT. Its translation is CSVAGRVADTQYF.

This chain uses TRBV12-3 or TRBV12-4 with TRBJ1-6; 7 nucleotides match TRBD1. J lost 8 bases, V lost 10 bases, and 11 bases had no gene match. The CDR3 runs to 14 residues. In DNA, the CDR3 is TGTGCCACCCAGGGGGGGGGGCGGCATTCACCCCTCCACTTT. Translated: CATQGGGRHSPLHF.

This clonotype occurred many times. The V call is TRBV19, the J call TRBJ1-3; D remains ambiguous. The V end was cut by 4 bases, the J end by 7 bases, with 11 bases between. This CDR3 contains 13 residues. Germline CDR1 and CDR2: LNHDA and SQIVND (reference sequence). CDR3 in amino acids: CASSTGLKNTIYF. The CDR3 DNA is TGTGCCAGTAGTACAGGTCTTAAGAACACCATATATTTT.

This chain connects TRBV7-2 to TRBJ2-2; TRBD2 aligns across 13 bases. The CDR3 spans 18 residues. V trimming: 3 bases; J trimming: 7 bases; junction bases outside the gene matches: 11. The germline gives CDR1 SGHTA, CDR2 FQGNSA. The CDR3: CASSFLTTSGRRGGELFF. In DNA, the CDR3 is TGTGCCAGCAGCTTCCTCACGACTAGCGGGAGGCGGGGCGGGGAGCTGTTTTTT.

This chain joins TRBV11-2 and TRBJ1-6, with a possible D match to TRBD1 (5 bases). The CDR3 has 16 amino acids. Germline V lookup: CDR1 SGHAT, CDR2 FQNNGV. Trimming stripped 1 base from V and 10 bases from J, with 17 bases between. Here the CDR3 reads CASSLGVLEGNSPLHF. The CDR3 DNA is TGTGCCAGCAGCTTAGGTGTCCTGGAGGGGAACTCACCCCTCCACTTT.

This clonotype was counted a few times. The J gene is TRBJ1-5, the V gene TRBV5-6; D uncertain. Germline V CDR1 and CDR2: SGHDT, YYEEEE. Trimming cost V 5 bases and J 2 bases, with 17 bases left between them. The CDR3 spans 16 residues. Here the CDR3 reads CASSPDRAVGNQPQHF. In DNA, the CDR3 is TGTGCCAGCAGTCCCGACCGGGCCGTCGGCAATCAGCCCCAGCATTTT.